This T cell receptor beta chain emerged from a study of cytomegalovirus exposure and HLA in healthy donors (dated by TCRdb to the late 2010s). About the full investigation: According to an earlier analysis of 587 of the donors, about 190 million T cells yielded 117 million unique TCR beta sequences and 250 to 350 Gb of sequence data. Across roughly 420 genotyped donors of the cohort, an average of about 200,000 unique TCR beta nucleotide sequences per donor were sequenced, and 15% to 20% of those sequences were non-productive. Genome-wide SNP genotypes for about 55% of the 666 donors were used in a later genetic analysis, which treated that subset as a discovery cohort. HLA typing covered class I and class II loci at four-digit resolution. To study patterns of TCR occurrence, a later analysis re-analyzed previously published TCR beta repertoires from just over 650 donors and added high-resolution HLA genotyping. All discovery cohort repertoires had been generated using a single sequencing platform. About five DR-DQ haplotypes were treated as single units for association and clustering because of strong linkage in the cohort. Besides the first cohort of about 730 subjects, a separate validation cohort made up of 120 different subjects was used. The study combined high-throughput TCR immunosequencing, statistical association of individual TCRs with disease status, and machine learning to predict cytomegalovirus infection status. Alongside the repertoire data, information on donor age, sex, ethnicity and CMV serostatus was compiled. The number of donors typed differed by locus, with 629-630 for A, B, C, DRB1 and DQB1, approximately 500 for DQA1, under 610 for DPA1, and approximately 470 for DPB1. The study aimed to test whether cataloging public T cell receptors could reveal signatures of past pathogen exposure. An early release covering around 630 HLA-typed donors comprised about 300 gigabases of sequencing data and 85 million to 100 million unique TCR sequences. The study profiled the T cell repertoires of about 640 subjects by immunosequencing and related them to cytomegalovirus serostatus. Rather than drawing on any new phenotypic data, the later analysis identified candidate immune exposures from TCR beta sequences and the way those sequences occurred across donors. An earlier analysis of roughly 580 of the donors used high-throughput TCR beta sequencing to judge whether each TCR beta V gene segment behaved as functional or pseudogenic. The genetic ancestry cluster associated with self-reported Caucasian donors included about 84% of the roughly 380 genotyped donors. Results the study describes overall, beyond this receptor: A cluster of highly shared sequence variants was judged likely to represent a technical artifact of the sequencing pipeline. An earlier analysis of 587 of the donors showed that most TCR beta V segments appeared in productive rearrangements either about 87% or about 30% of the time, which broadly matched IMGT annotations. In a later analysis, HLA-associated TCR beta chains showed more clonal expansion and lower generation probabilities than non-associated chains that were equally common. Roughly uniform sequencing depth across donors was assumed in presence/absence analyses, although this assumption may not hold. Strong co-occurrence of HLA alleles, especially DR and DQ, made assigning TCR associations to individual alleles difficult. Because HLA typing was missing for some donors at each locus, association tests included only the typed subset. Only TCR beta chains were sequenced in this cohort, and the absence of alpha or paired-chain data limited detectable features. CMV serostatus was the only immune exposure information available for the cohort. Because counts were too low, 15 to 20 rarely observed V segments, including chromosome 9 orphons, were excluded from the earlier analysis of 587 of the donors. In a later analysis, several top co-occurrence clusters were reported to appear linked to parvovirus B19, influenza, CMV and Epstein-Barr virus. Correlated functional status among segregating V segments might be attributable to linkage disequilibrium, but an unknown experimental factor could not be ruled out. Most CMV-associated TCR beta chains appeared to be HLA-restricted in a later analysis, and the HLA associations seemed to be driven largely by CMV exposure. A later genetic analysis associated a missense DCLRE1C variant with V-gene and J-gene trimming of TCR beta chains, and an independent cohort replicated the association. A further reported finding was that TCR beta sequences accurately predicted the HLA-A and HLA-B alleles for most subjects in the first cohort. Some IMGT-functional V segments, including TRBV6-2 and TRBV6-3, could not be distinguished by the 87-base-pair reads and were therefore excluded. Compared with the roughly 700-donor mean, donors in an Asian-associated ancestry cluster had fewer N-insertions in productive TCRs, according to a later genetic analysis. In the study, around 150 TCR beta chains were listed as associated with cytomegalovirus. The classifier was reported to diagnose cytomegalovirus status with high specificity and sensitivity in both the original and validation cohorts. In vitro tests confirmed that a few of the cytomegalovirus-associated TCR beta chains recognize cytomegalovirus antigens. In a later analysis, the rate of TCR association differed among HLA loci, with DRB1 alleles having the most associated TCRs and HLA-C alleles having the fewest. At a false discovery rate of 0.05, a later analysis linked approximately 18,000 TCR beta sequences to specific HLA alleles. The authors suggested that the approach could potentially be generalized to other disease states and immunological phenotypes. While some public TCRs were present in many individuals, most TCR sequences turned up only very rarely across donors.

The CDR3 runs 16 amino acids, cysteine and phenylalanine included. Only the CDR3 DNA is retained, 48 bases long and in frame from the first base. V ends up 6 bases short and J 4 bases short, with an unmatched junction base count of 12. Based on the germline V gene, the CDR1 and CDR2 sequences are MRHNA and SNTAGT. This clone was detected only a few times. This clone's antigen is unknown. Base qualities are not at hand, and no much larger clone is one base apart. The library was built by means of the immunoSEQ multiplex PCR assay. A mixture of 60 forward primers for TCR Vbeta segments and 13 reverse primers for TCR Jbeta segments was used in the multiplex PCR. The CDR3 region of rearranged TCR beta genes was amplified from genomic DNA by a multiplex PCR assay. The amplified TCR beta libraries were sequenced on the Illumina HiSeq System as 87-base-pair reads. As for the authors' bioinformatics: A later analysis tallied around 82 million unique TCR beta chains across the 600 to 700 repertoires, and approximately 12 million of those chains were shared by two or more donors. A nearest-neighbor algorithm error-corrected the raw reads and collapsed the reads into unique sequences, merging closely related sequences to remove PCR and sequencing errors. To assign V, D and J gene segments, CDR3 sequences were aligned to IMGT reference sequences. For a sequence to be retained, a match of at least six nucleotides to both a V gene segment and a J gene segment was required. A rearrangement counted as productive if the CDR3 had no stop codons and remained in frame with V and J, and every other rearrangement counted as non-productive. CDR3 was defined by IMGT convention, running from the second conserved V-encoded cysteine to the conserved J-encoded phenylalanine. In an earlier analysis of approximately 590 of the donors, sequences lacking an unambiguous match to a single V gene segment were excluded. In an earlier analysis of around 590 of the donors, a V segment was called functional when productive rearrangements were above 56.7%, and segregating when the standard deviation between donors exceeded 5%. To diagnose cytomegalovirus status from the catalog of TCR beta chain sequences, a statistical classification framework was built. V and J gene assignment, in a later analysis, came from comparing TCR nucleotide sequences with IMGT/GENE-DB human TR gene sequences. In a later analysis, CDR3 sequences and most-parsimonious VDJ recombination scenarios were assigned using the TCRdist pipeline. A later analysis defined each TCR beta chain by its CDR3 amino acid sequence plus V-gene family, and excluded reads lacking a unique V-gene family. As a way to deal with suspected cross-contamination and a sequencing artifact, a later analysis dropped roughly 620 nucleotide sequences that were highly shared and had low generation probability. In a later analysis, a clonal expansion index was calculated for each public chain from normalized within-repertoire ranks of inferred template counts. A later analysis computed generation probabilities with a VDJ recombination model fitted to out-of-frame rearrangements, and checked the results against IGoR. Hypergeometric tests were used in a later analysis to score TCR-TCR, TCR-HLA and TCR-CMV co-occurrence, with a repertoire-size bias correction applied to the TCR pairs. In a later analysis, false discovery rates were estimated by permuting HLA or CMV assignments 20 times. In a later analysis, co-occurring TCRs were grouped using DBSCAN, with TCRdist sequence similarity added in when clustering inside HLA-allele-positive subsets. For co-occurrence clustering, repertoires with fewer than 30,000 or more than 120,000 public chains were excluded, along with four or five repertoires with anomalous nucleotide sharing. The immuneACCESS repertoire file appears here via TCRdb, limited to in-frame rearrangements. These files lack a portion of the clones; in checked studies, under half of the deficit traces to unresolved V genes, and the cause of the others is not known. From that table come the V and J calls and clone size; the DNA was used to work out D and trimming. The sample yields 50,000 or so clones; less than 85% were counted once. Roughly 3% of the sample comes from the top ten.

In total, about 650 healthy bone marrow donors made up the cohort. All cohort members were sampled while nominally healthy, although unrecorded immune exposures were likely present. The donor tested CMV seronegative, placing the donor among the 350 or so seronegative members of the cohort. Every donor gave a peripheral blood sample, and the peripheral blood mononuclear cells from that sample were used for TCR beta sequencing. Genomic DNA was extracted from the blood cell samples with the Qiagen DNeasy Blood Extraction Kit. The sequence was collected from a young woman in good health and CMV-seronegative. This sequence uses TRBV6-4 and TRBJ2-3; the central 8 bases match TRBD2. The specimen was PBMCs. The DNA sequence is given as TGTGCCAGCAGCACCTCCAGCGGGAGTAGTGCAGATACGCAGTATTTT. Translated, it reads CASSTSSGSSADTQYF.